This TCR beta chain stems from a study of cytomegalovirus exposure and HLA in healthy donors. Study background: The same platform was used for the 120 validation repertoires and the roughly 730 first-cohort repertoires, a later analysis reported.

V was pared by 0 bases and J by 2 bases, with 11 bases between. CDR1 is SGHNT and CDR2 is YENEEA in the germline V gene. This CDR3 contains 16 residues. Produced via immunoSEQ multiplex PCR; TCRdb's table is partial and in-frame only. In the table there are some 350,000 clones, around 90% of which are singletons. The J gene is TRBJ2-1, the V gene TRBV11-3; D is unclear. The sequence was collected from a woman aged 25 to 39 in good health and CMV-seropositive. The sample taken for sequencing was PBMCs. CDR3 sequence: CASSLDGNSPYNEQFF. The CDR3 nucleotides are TGTGCCAGCAGCTTAGATGGGAACAGCCCCTACAATGAGCAGTTCTTC.